This entry concerns a single T cell receptor beta chain. This record comes from a study of blood T cell repertoires in COVID-19. Trimming took off 8 bases at V and 4 bases at J, with 17 bases between the two ends. The CDR3 spans 13 residues. Germline CDR1 and CDR2: GTSNPN and SVGIG (reference sequence). Method: immunoSEQ multiplex PCR; TCRdb's copy keeps in-frame clones and lacks some. The data contain just over 300,000 clones, 80% to 90% of them singletons. This receptor was taken from a man aged 30 to 45 who had recovered from COVID-19. The V and J genes are TRBV30 and TRBJ1-1; D uncertain. Sequencing was carried out using PBMCs or T cells enriched from blood (not recorded which). CDR3 coding DNA: TGTGCCGCTAAACAAGCATCGGGCACTGAAGCTTTCTTT. Its translation: CAAKQASGTEAFF.